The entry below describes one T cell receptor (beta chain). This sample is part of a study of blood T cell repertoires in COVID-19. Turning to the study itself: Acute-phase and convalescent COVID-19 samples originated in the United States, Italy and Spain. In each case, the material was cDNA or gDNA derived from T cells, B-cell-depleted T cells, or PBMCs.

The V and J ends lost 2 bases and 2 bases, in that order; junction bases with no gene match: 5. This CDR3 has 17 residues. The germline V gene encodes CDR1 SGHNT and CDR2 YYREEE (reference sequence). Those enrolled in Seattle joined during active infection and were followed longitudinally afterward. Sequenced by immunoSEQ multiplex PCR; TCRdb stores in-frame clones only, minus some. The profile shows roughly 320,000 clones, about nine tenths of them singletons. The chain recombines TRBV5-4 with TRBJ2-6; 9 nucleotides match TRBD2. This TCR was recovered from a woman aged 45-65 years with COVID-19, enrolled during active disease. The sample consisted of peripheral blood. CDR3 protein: CASSFSGSLTGANVLTF. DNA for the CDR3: TGTGCCAGCAGCTTTAGCGGGAGTCTCACTGGGGCCAACGTCCTGACTTTC.